This T cell receptor beta chain is from a study of cytomegalovirus exposure and HLA in healthy donors. Study-level results: Some highly shared sequence variants likely arose as a pipeline artifact. The study dropped some indistinguishable V segments, TRBV6-2 and TRBV6-3 among them.

V shed 0 bases and J 4 bases; nucleotides not matched to a gene: 8. Germline-derived CDR1 and CDR2 are MNHEY and SVGAGI. The CDR3 is 16 residues long. The PCR ran on 60 Vbeta and 13 Jbeta primers. Assay: immunoSEQ multiplex PCR; the TCRdb copy retains only in-frame clones and omits some. The sample consists of about 190,000 clones, approximately 75% of them appearing once. Turning to this clone: What it binds is unknown.

This clonotype originated in a man aged 25 to 40 in good health and CMV-seropositive. This chain joins TRBV6-5 and TRBJ2-7; TRBD1 matches at 8 bases. Sequencing was done on a sample of PBMCs. CDR3 in DNA: TGTGCCAGCAGTTACTCAGCTCAGCAGGGGGCTTACGAGCAGTACTTC. Its protein is CASSYSAQQGAYEQYF.